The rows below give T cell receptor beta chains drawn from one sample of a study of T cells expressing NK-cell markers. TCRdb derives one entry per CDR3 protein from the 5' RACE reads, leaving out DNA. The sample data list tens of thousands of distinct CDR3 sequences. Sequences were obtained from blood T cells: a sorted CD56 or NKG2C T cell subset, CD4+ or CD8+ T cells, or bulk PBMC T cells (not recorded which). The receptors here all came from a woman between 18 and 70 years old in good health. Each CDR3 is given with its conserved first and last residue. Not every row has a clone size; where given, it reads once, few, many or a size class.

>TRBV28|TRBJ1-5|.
CASSLSGGRGQPQHF
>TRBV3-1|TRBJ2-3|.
CASSQVGAVTQYF
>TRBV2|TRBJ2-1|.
CASTHRVHEQFF
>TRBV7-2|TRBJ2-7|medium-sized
CASSKLADGSYEQYF
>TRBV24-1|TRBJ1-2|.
CATSIGGAGDYTF
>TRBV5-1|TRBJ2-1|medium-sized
CASGTYPERGSGNEQFF
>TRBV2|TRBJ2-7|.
CASSDLGQGFDEQYF
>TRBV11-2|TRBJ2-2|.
CASSSVTGPTGELFF
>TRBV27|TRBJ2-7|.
CASSLSADSYEQYF
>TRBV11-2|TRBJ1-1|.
CASSSIGIFTEAFF
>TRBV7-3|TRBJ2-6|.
CASSLTTSGANVLTF
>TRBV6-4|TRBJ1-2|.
CASSEGGNYGYTF
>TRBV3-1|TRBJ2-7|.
CASSRDGAYEQYF
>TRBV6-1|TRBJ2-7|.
CARGDMTREQYF
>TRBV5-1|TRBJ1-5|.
CASSEDGDNQPQHF
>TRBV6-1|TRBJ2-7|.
CASSENLSYEQYF
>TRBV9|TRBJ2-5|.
CASSASGGMQETQYF
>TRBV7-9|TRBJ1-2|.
CASSLGPKGVDGYTF
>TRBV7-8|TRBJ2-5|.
CASAEVGANQETQYF
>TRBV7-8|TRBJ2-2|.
CASSPPRTTGELFF
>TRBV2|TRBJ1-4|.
CASRGTETEKLFF
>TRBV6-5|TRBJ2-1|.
CASSYGRGLNEQFF
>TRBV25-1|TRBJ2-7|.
CASSGKIYEQYF
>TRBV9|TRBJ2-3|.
CASNSQREGYTDTQYF
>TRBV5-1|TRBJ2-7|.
CASSLDLGSSYEQYF
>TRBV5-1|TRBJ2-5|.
CASSLGLAGGPVQETQYF
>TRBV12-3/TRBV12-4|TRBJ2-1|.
CASNLAENWDNEQFF
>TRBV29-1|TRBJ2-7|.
CSVEGLAGDYEQYF
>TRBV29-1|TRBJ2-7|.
CSVDTSGNYEQYF
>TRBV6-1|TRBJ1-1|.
CASSPGGGTEAFF
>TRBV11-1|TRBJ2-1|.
CASSNSLGTSGGASYNEQFF
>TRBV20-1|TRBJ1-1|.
CSATPAGTGNTEAFF
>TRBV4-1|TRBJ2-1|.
CASSLHVVAGVNNEQFF
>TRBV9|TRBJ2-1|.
CASSSRGGGSYNEQFF
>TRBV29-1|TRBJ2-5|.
CSVEWTGGGETQYF
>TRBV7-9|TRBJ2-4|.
CASSLPQELAKNIQYF
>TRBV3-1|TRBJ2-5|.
CASRGHGQVGETQYF
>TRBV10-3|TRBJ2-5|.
CAISESSGGRGAQYF
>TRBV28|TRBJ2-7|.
CASSSLAGDRGIPYEQYF
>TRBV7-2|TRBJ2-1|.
CASSLELYNEQFF
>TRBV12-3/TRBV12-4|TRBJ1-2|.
CATTLGTDYGYTF
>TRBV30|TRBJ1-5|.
CAWGPGHSNQPQHF
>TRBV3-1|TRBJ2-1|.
CASSPFLAGGFYNEQFF
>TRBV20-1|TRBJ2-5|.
CSARDGTSWETQYF
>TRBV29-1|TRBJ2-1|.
CSVEEAGKGYNEQFF
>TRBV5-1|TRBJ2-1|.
CASSSPGGYNEQFF
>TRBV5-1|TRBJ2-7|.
CASSLGGQGNHEQYF
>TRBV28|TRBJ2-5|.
CASSGFSAGVRETQYF
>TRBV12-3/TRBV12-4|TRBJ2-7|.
CASSEGLAFTEQYF
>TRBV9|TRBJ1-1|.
CASSPHPEAFF
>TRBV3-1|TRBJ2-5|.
CASSQDLETQYF
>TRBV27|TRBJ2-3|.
CASSLSIASTDTQYF
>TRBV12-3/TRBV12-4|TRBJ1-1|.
CASSAGDPGATEAFF
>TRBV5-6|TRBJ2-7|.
CASSPPGQTYEQYF
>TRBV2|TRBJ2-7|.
CAGAGTSVLRGHEQYF
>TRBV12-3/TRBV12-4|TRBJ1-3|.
CASSFRGTGNTIYF
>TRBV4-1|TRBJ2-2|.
CASSQYNTGELFF
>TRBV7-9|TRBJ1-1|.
CASSSGGSTEAFF
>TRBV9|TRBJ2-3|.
CASSPGGSSTDTQYF
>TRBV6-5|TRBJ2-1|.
CASSLSNTGTSGIGEQFF